One sample yielded the 20 T cell receptor beta chains listed below, sequenced in a study of a mutant IDH1 vaccine in newly diagnosed glioma. No antigens are known for them. The time point was: week 35, safety follow-up. The investigators gave 300 ug of mutant IDH1 20-mer peptide in each vaccine dose, together with topical imiquimod. The table came from immunoSEQ multiplex PCR; TCRdb's copy has only in-frame clones and leaves some out. The sample shows 68,000 or so clones, around 82% of them seen only once. The source material was PBMCs, sampled from a glioma patient whose treatment included an IDH1 peptide vaccine. The source is a man aged 18-30 years with glioma.

J is TRBJ2-7 and V is TRBV4-3, with D perhaps TRBD1 (6 bases). V was clipped by 0 bases and J by 1 base, with 13 bases between them. CDR3 length equals 16 residues. Looked up from germline, CDR1 is LGHNA and CDR2 is YSLEER. For the CDR3, the DNA is TGCGCCAGCAGCCAAGATTCGGCAGGGGAGTCCTACGAGCAGTACTTC. Its translation: CASSQDSAGESYEQYF.

This clone was seen only a few times. This chain links TRBV27 with TRBJ1-5; 9 nucleotides match TRBD1. Germline CDR1 MNHEY, CDR2 SMNVEV (reference sequence). CDR3 length: 14 residues. The J segment lost 5 bases and the V segment lost 2 bases, leaving 1 base of the junction unmatched. The CDR3, as DNA: TGTGCCAGCAGTTTACGGACAGGGGATCAGCCCCAGCATTTT. As protein: CASSLRTGDQPQHF.

The CDR3 is CASSFNGGQETQYF. CDR3 nucleotide sequence: TGTGCCAGCAGCTTTAACGGGGGTCAAGAGACCCAGTACTTC. The chain recombines TRBV7-9 with TRBJ2-5; D might be TRBD2 (6 bases). Trimming took 3 bases from V and 2 from J, leaving 10 bases between them. Germline loops: CDR1 SEHNR, CDR2 FQNEAQ (reference sequence). The CDR3 loop spans 14 amino acids.

The genes are TRBV9 and TRBJ1-2; 11 positions agree with TRBD1. CDR3 size: 15 residues. Per the germline V gene, CDR1 is SGDLS and CDR2 is YYNGEE. Germline trimming cut 4 bases from V and 4 bases from J; bases unmatched to any gene: 6. The DNA of the CDR3 is TGTGCCAGCAGCTCTGGGACAGGGGGAGTCTATGGCTACACCTTC. Amino acids: CASSSGTGGVYGYTF.

The chain employs TRBV14 and TRBJ1-2; D unresolved. Looked up from germline, CDR1 is SGHDN and CDR2 is FVKESK. This CDR3 has 16 residues. V was shortened by 4 bases and J by 6 bases, with 21 bases between the two germline ends. CDR3 protein: CASSLPRGFSPNGYTF. DNA for the CDR3: TGTGCCAGCAGCCTCCCGCGAGGCTTCTCCCCCAATGGCTACACCTTC. Full variable domain (outside the CDR3, taken from reference TRBV14 and TRBJ1-2): EAGVTQFPSHSVIEKGQTVTLRCDPISGHDNLYWYRRVMGKEIKFLLHFVKESKQDESGMPNNRFLAERTGGTYSTLKVQPAELEDSGVYFCASSLPRGFSPNGYTFGSGTRLTVV.

This sequence joins TRBV29-1 and TRBJ2-3; 10 bases are a match to TRBD2. J was trimmed by 4 bases and V by 3 bases; bases with no gene match: 7. The length of the CDR3 is 15 residues. Germline V lookup: CDR1 SQVTM, CDR2 ANQGSEA. The CDR3 here is CSVELVAGGPDTQYF. In DNA form, the CDR3 reads TGCAGCGTTGAGTTGGTAGCGGGGGGTCCAGATACGCAGTATTTT.

V and J are TRBV6-5 and TRBJ2-1, with 11 bases that match TRBD1. This CDR3 has 15 amino acids. CDR1 is MNHEY and CDR2 is SVGAGI in the germline V gene. J lost 4 bases, V lost 4 bases, and 3 bases had no gene match. The CDR3 is CASSSGTGGYNEQFF. CDR3 DNA: TGTGCCAGCAGTTCCGGGACAGGGGGATACAATGAGCAGTTCTTC.

V is TRBV7-9 and J is TRBJ2-4; possible D gene TRBD1, 5 bases. Per germline, CDR1 SEHNR and CDR2 FQNEAQ (reference sequence). Trimming took 1 base from V and 3 from J, leaving 13 bases between them. The CDR3 loop spans 16 amino acids. The CDR3 spells CASSLEGARDKNIQYF. DNA of the CDR3: TGTGCCAGCAGCTTAGAAGGGGCAAGAGACAAAAACATTCAGTACTTC.

V and J are TRBV7-9 and TRBJ2-3, with 11 bases aligning to TRBD2. Germline V CDR1 and CDR2: SEHNR, FQNEAQ (reference sequence). CDR3 length equals 19 residues. J lost 0 bases, V lost 0 bases, and 8 bases had no gene match. The CDR3 region is CASSLASYSGGASTDTQYF. The CDR3 nucleotides are TGTGCCAGCAGCTTAGCTTCCTATAGCGGGGGGGCCAGCACAGATACGCAGTATTTT.

V is TRBV9 and J is TRBJ1-6, with D tentatively TRBD1 (6 bases). The germline V and J ends were trimmed by 6 bases and 3 bases, with 7 bases remaining between them. Germline values: CDR1 SGDLS, CDR2 YYNGEE. The CDR3 covers 13 residues. The CDR3: CASTGDYNSPLHF. CDR3 nucleotides: TGTGCCAGCACAGGGGACTATAATTCACCCCTCCACTTT.

This chain joins TRBV6-5 and TRBJ1-5; the D is unclear. Germline V lookup: CDR1 MNHEY, CDR2 SVGAGI. V was shortened by 0 bases and J by 5 bases, with 5 bases between the two germline ends. The CDR3 has 13 amino acids. The CDR3 DNA reads as TGTGCCAGCAGTTACTCGAGCCATCAGCCCCAGCATTTT. Translating it yields CASSYSSHQPQHF.

The chain links TRBV4-3 to TRBJ2-1; 12 bases line up with TRBD2. The V and J ends lost 0 bases and 4 bases, in that order; junction bases with no gene match: 4. Germline-derived CDR1 and CDR2 are LGHNA and YSLEER. This CDR3 is built from 17 residues. CDR3 DNA: TGCGCCAGCAGCCAAGATCCTAGCGGGAGGGCGTACAATGAGCAGTTCTTC. The encoded protein is CASSQDPSGRAYNEQFF.

The CDR3 region is CASSQDPPGRVGTDTQYF. Here the CDR3 DNA reads TGCGCCAGCAGCCAAGATCCCCCAGGGAGAGTCGGCACAGATACGCAGTATTTT. This sequence joins TRBV4-3 and TRBJ2-3, with D possibly called TRBD1 or TRBD2 (5 bases each). Germline CDR1 is LGHNA and CDR2 is YSLEER. The CDR3 totals 18 residues. The V end lost 0 bases, the J end lost 1 base, and 17 bases lay between the germline ends.

The rearrangement joins TRBV7-8 to TRBJ2-2; TRBD2 matches at 10 bases. Germline CDR1 and CDR2: SGHVS and FQNEAQ. The CDR3 is 20 residues long. J lost 6 bases, V lost 0 bases, and 16 bases had no gene match. The CDR3 sequence: CASSLAGPYPSGSGAGELFF. The CDR3 DNA sequence: TGTGCCAGCAGCTTAGCGGGGCCCTATCCTAGCGGGAGTGGTGCCGGGGAGCTGTTTTTT.

The chain joins TRBV4-3 to TRBJ1-1; TRBD1 is a possible D gene (5 bases). The V and J ends lost 0 bases and 11 bases respectively, with 19 bases between them. This CDR3 is 15 amino acids long. Germline CDR1 and CDR2: LGHNA and YSLEER. CDR3 amino acids: CASSQERTDKVSAFF. Here the CDR3 DNA reads TGCGCCAGCAGCCAAGAAAGAACGGACAAGGTTTCGGCTTTCTTT.

The CDR3 DNA follows: TGTGCCAGCAGCTTGTACAGACTAGCGGGACTAAACGAGCAGTACTTC. Translated, it gives CASSLYRLAGLNEQYF. The chain couples TRBV5-4 to TRBJ2-7, with 11 bases identical to TRBD2. Looked up from germline, CDR1 is SGHNT and CDR2 is YYREEE (reference sequence). The ends lost 1 base at V and 5 bases at J; junction bases unmatched: 8. CDR3 length: 16 amino acids.

This rearrangement joins TRBV28 to TRBJ1-2; TRBD1 might be the D (5 bases). Trimming pared 1 base from V and 3 bases from J, leaving 9 bases between. This CDR3 spans 14 amino acids. CDR1 is MDHEN, CDR2 SYDVKM, per germline. The CDR3 region is CASSLLGRDYGYTF. For the CDR3, the DNA is TGTGCCAGCAGTTTATTAGGCAGGGACTATGGCTACACCTTC.

The V call is TRBV7-9, the J call TRBJ2-1, with TRBD1 matching over 7 bases. Losses at the gene ends were 8 bases for V and 4 bases for J; bases not matched to a gene: 8. Germline V CDR1 and CDR2: SEHNR, FQNEAQ (reference sequence). The length of the CDR3 is 14 residues. As DNA, the CDR3 is TGTGCCAGCCTCGGGGACAGAGTGTACAATGAGCAGTTCTTC. This sequence encodes CASLGDRVYNEQFF.

The V call is TRBV19, the J call TRBJ2-3; 9 nucleotides agree with TRBD2. V lost 6 bases and J lost 2; bases outside the gene matches: 6. The CDR3 loop spans 15 amino acids. The V gene's germline CDR1 is LNHDA and CDR2 SQIVND (reference sequence). The CDR3 is CASSERGAITDTQYF. The CDR3 nucleotides are TGTGCCAGTAGCGAGCGGGGGGCCATCACAGATACGCAGTATTTT.

The chain couples TRBV5-4 to TRBJ2-7; TRBD2 aligns across 13 bases. Germline V CDR1 and CDR2: SGHNT, YYREEE (reference sequence). Germline trimming cut 0 bases from V and 12 bases from J; bases unmatched to any gene: 12. CDR3 size: 16 residues. The CDR3 DNA reads as TGTGCCAGCAGCTTGGGGGGGACCGGGACTAGCGGGATAACGTACTTC. This codes for CASSLGGTGTSGITYF.